This entry is about one T cell receptor (beta chain). The data are from a study of tumor-infiltrating lymphocytes in primary liver carcinoma. Study information: Donors had hepatocellular carcinoma or combined HCC and intrahepatic cholangiocarcinoma.

From around 0.5 ug of total RNA, TCR beta-specific cDNA was reverse-transcribed using a constant-region primer. Libraries of TCR beta came from three nested multiplex PCR rounds with slightly modified ARM-PCR. TRBV1-TRBV30 forward and Cbeta reverse primers drove the first two roughly 10-cycle rounds. TCRdb reprocessed the multiplex PCR reads with MiXCR, giving one entry per CDR3 protein. The sample lists about 330,000 distinct CDR3 sequences; around 60% were seen once. This CDR3 spans 15 amino acids. From germline, CDR1 is SQVTM and CDR2 ANQGSEA. The J segment lost 5 bases and the V segment lost 4 bases, leaving 8 bases of the junction unmatched. Out of unsorted whole blood came the blood RNA, and germline DNA was extracted as well.

This TCR came from a middle-aged man with primary liver carcinoma and hepatitis B virus infection. This chain joins TRBV29-1 and TRBJ2-5, with 12 positions matching TRBD1. The specimen sequenced was peripheral blood. The CDR3 sequence is CSVVGTGGLGETQYF. DNA for the CDR3: TGCAGCGTTGTGGGGACAGGGGGCCTTGGGGAGACCCAGTACTTC.